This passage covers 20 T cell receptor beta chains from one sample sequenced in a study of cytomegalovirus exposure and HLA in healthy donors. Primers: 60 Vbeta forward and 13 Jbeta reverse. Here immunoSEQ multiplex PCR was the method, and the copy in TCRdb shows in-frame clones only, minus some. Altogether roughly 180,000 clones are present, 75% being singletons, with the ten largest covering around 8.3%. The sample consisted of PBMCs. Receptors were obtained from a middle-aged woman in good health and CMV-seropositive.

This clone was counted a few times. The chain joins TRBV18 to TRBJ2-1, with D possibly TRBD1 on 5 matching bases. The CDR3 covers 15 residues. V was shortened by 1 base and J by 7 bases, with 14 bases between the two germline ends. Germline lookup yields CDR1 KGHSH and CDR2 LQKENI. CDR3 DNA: TGTGCCAGCTCACCACGGTCCAGGGTCGATAATGAGCAGTTCTTC. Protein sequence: CASSPRSRVDNEQFF.

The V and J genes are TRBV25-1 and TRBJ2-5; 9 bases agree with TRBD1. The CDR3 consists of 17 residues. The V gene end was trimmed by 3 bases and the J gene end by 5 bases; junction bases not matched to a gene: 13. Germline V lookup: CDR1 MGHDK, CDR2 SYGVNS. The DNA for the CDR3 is TGTGCCAGCAGTGAGTTTTATGGACAGGGGCCGGGTGAGACCCAGTACTTC. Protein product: CASSEFYGQGPGETQYF.

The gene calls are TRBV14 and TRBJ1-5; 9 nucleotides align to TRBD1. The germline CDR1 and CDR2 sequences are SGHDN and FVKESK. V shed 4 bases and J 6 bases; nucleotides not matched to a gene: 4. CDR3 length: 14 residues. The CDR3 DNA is TGTGCCAGCAGCCGGACAGGGGCGGCTCAGCCCCAGCATTTT. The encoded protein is CASSRTGAAQPQHF. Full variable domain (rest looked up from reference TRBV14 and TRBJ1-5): EAGVTQFPSHSVIEKGQTVTLRCDPISGHDNLYWYRRVMGKEIKFLLHFVKESKQDESGMPNNRFLAERTGGTYSTLKVQPAELEDSGVYFCASSRTGAAQPQHFGDGTRLSIL.

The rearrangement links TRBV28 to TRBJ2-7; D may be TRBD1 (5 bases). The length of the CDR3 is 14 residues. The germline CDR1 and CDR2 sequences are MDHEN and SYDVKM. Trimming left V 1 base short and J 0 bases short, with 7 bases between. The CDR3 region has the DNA TGTGCCAGCAGTTTATCAGGGCACTCCTACGAGCAGTACTTC. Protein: CASSLSGHSYEQYF.

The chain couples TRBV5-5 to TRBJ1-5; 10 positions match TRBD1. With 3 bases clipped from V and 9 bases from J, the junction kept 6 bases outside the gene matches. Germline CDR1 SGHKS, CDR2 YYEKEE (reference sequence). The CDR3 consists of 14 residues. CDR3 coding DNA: TGTGCCAGCAGCTCTGGGACAGGGGATCGGCCCCAGCATTTT. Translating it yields CASSSGTGDRPQHF.

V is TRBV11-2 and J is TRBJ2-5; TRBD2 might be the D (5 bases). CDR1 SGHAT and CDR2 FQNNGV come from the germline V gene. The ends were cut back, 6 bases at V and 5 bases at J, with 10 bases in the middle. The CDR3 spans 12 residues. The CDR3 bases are TGTGCCAGCAGGTCTACGGGGGAGACCCAGTACTTC. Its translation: CASRSTGETQYF.

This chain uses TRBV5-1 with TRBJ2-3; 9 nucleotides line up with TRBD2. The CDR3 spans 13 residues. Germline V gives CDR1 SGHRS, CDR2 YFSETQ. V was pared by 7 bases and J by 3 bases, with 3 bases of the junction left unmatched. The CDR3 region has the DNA TGCGCCAGCTTTGCGGGAGGGACAGATACGCAGTATTTT. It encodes CASFAGGTDTQYF.

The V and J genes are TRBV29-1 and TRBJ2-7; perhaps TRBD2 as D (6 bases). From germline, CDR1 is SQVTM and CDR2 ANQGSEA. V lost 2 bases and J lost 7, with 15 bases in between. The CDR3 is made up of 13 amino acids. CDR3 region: CSVELAHSGEQYF. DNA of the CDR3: TGCAGCGTTGAACTAGCGCACTCGGGGGAGCAGTACTTC.

CDR3 loop: CASSPYGQGLPGNTIYF. The CDR3, as DNA: TGTGCCAGCTCACCTTACGGACAGGGTCTACCTGGAAACACCATATATTTT. The chain links TRBV18 to TRBJ1-3, with TRBD1 matching 8 bases. This CDR3 is built from 17 residues. Germline assignment: CDR1 KGHSH and CDR2 LQKENI. The V and J ends lost 3 bases and 2 bases, in that order; junction bases with no gene match: 9.

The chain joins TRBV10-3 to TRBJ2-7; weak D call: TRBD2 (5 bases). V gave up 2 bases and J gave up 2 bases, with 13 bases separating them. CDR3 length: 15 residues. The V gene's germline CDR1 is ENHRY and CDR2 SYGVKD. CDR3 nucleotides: TGTGCCATCAGTGAGGAGGGCAGGCGCACCTACGAGCAGTACTTC. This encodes CAISEEGRRTYEQYF.

The CDR3 here is CASSSSRTETPYEQYF. The CDR3 nucleotides are TGTGCCAGCAGCTCCAGCCGGACAGAGACACCCTACGAGCAGTACTTC. This chain uses TRBV7-9 with TRBJ2-7, with a tentative D call TRBD1 (6 bases). This CDR3 spans 16 amino acids. V dropped 4 bases and J dropped 2 bases, with 18 bases sitting between them. Germline assignment: CDR1 SEHNR and CDR2 FQNEAQ (reference sequence). The whole variable domain, remainder taken from reference TRBV7-9 and TRBJ2-7, is DTGVSQNPRHKITKRGQNVTFRCDPISEHNRLYWYRQTLGQGPEFLTYFQNEAQLEKSRLLSDRFSAERPKGSFSTLEIQRTEQGDSAMYLCASSSSRTETPYEQYFGPGTRLTVT.

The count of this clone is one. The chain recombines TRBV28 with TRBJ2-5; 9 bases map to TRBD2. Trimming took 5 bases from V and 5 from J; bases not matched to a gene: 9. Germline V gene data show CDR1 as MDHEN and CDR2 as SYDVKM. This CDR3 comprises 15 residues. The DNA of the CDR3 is TGTGCCAGCAGTCTACCGGGACTAGCAGTGGAGACCCAGTACTTC. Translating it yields CASSLPGLAVETQYF.

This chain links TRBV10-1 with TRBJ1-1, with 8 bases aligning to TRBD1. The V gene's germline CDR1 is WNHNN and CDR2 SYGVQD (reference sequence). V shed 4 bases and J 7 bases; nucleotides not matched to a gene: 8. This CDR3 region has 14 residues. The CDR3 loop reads CASSALDRDHEAFF. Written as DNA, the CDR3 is TGCGCCAGCAGTGCCCTGGACAGGGACCATGAAGCTTTCTTT.

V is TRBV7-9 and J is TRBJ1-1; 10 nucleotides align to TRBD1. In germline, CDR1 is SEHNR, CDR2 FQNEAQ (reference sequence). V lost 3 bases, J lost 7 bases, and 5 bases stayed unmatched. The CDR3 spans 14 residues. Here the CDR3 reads CASSLGQGINEAFF. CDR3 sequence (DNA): TGTGCCAGCAGCTTGGGACAGGGGATAAATGAAGCTTTCTTT.

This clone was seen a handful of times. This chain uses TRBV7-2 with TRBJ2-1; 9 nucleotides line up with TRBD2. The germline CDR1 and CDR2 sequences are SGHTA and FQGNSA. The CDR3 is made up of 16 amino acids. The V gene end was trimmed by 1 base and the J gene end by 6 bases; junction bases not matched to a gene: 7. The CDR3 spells CASSLESGRPGNEQFF. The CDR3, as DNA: TGTGCCAGCAGCTTAGAAAGCGGGAGGCCTGGCAATGAGCAGTTCTTC.

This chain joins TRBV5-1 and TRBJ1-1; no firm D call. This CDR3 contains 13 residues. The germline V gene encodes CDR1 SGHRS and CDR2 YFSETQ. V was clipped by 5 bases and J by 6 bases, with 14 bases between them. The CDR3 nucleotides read TGCGCCAGCAGAAAAGAGGGTATCTCTGAAGCTTTCTTT. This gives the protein CASRKEGISEAFF.

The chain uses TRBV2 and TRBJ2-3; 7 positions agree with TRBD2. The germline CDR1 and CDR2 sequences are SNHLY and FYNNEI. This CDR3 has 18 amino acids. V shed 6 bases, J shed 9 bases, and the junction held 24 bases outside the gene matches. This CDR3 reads CASSAVLVRDYPSETQYF. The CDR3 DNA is TGTGCCAGCAGCGCTGTATTGGTTCGGGACTACCCGTCGGAGACGCAGTATTTT.

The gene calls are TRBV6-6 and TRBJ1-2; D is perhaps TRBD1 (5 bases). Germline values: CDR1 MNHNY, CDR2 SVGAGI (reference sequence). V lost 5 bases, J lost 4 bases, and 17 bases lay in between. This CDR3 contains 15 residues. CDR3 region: CASSKNRDSFYGYTF. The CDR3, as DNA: TGTGCCAGCAGTAAAAACCGGGACTCCTTCTATGGCTACACCTTC.

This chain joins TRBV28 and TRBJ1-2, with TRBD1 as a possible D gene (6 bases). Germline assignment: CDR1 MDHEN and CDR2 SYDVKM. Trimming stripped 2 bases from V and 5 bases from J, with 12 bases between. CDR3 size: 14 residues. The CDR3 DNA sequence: TGTGCCAGCAGTTTAGAGAGGGGGGGATATGGCTACACCTTC. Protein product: CASSLERGGYGYTF.

This CDR3 is CASSLGPSLNTQYF. CDR3 in DNA: TGTGCCAGCAGTTTAGGTCCGAGCCTAAATACGCAGTATTTT. The rearrangement uses TRBV28 and TRBJ2-3; D gene unclear. CDR1 and CDR2 (germline): MDHEN, SYDVKM. The CDR3 runs 14 residues. The V and J ends lost 2 bases and 7 bases respectively, with 13 bases between them.